The T cell receptor (beta chain) under discussion was sequenced for a study of early T cells in non-severe SARS-CoV-2 infection. Overall study: The chains were unpaired, and the sequenced material was bulk RNA from unsorted whole blood.

TCRdb reanalysed the 5' RACE reads using MiXCR and keeps one entry per CDR3 protein. Among about 22,000 distinct CDR3 sequences, roughly 3.5% were seen once, and the ten largest hold roughly 6%. Trimming took 3 bases from V and 2 from J, leaving 11 bases between them. This CDR3 has 15 residues. Looked up from germline, CDR1 is SGHRS and CDR2 is YFSETQ. The clonotype originates from an adult who was a healthcare worker with PCR-confirmed SARS-CoV-2 infection or an uninfected control (not recorded which). Material for sequencing was whole blood. J is TRBJ2-2 and V is TRBV5-1; the D gene is possibly TRBD2 (5 bases). The CDR3 reads CASSSRTDNTGELFF. CDR3 in DNA: TGCGCCAGCAGCTCAAGGACTGATAACACCGGGGAGCTGTTTTTT.